This paragraph reports one T cell receptor beta chain. Its antigen is unidentified. This specimen comes from a study of T cell responses to AZD1222 COVID-19 vaccine. From germline, CDR1 is LNHNV and CDR2 YYDKDF (reference sequence). This CDR3 comprises 16 residues. Trimming removed 0 bases at V and 1 base at J, with 11 bases between. Study-wide findings and caveats: Donors were chiefly white British, with a greater number of females, and clonal diversity was perhaps underestimated.

Sequencing was performed with immunoSEQ multiplex PCR; in TCRdb, only in-frame clones are kept and a portion is missing. The sample has around 200,000 clones, 80% to 90% seen once; the top ten hold about 0.49%. J is TRBJ2-3 and V is TRBV15; D call uncertain. Sequencing was performed on peripheral blood, taken on day 0 of AZD1222 vaccination. This TCR came from an adult in good health. In DNA, the CDR3 is TGTGCCACCAGCAGAGATGGTAGGGTTCGCACAGATACGCAGTATTTT. This translates into CATSRDGRVRTDTQYF.